The next 30 T cell receptor beta chains were all read from a single sample in a study of shared clonotypes between healthy human individuals. The method was immunoSEQ multiplex PCR; TCRdb's version includes in-frame clones alone and lacks a portion of them. Among roughly 2,500,000 clones listed, under 95% were seen once. The sequenced sample consisted of naive CD4+ T cells from PBMCs. Documented subset: CD45RA+ positively selected. The receptor set was obtained from a man younger than 35 in good health. Some clones in this sample may be carry-over from other donors' samples.

This chain joins TRBV10-3 and TRBJ2-3; TRBD2 aligns across 8 bases. Germline assignment: CDR1 ENHRY and CDR2 SYGVKD. The ends lost 8 bases at V and 3 bases at J; junction bases unmatched: 10. The CDR3 is 15 amino acids. The CDR3 nucleotides are TGTGCCATCGGGCCGGGACTAGTAATAACAGATACGCAGTATTTT. It encodes CAIGPGLVITDTQYF.

This clone was picked up a small number of times. This chain joins TRBV4-1 and TRBJ1-2; maybe TRBD1 (5 bases). Between the trimmed V and J ends, which lost 4 bases and 8 bases, there was a span of 17 bases. This CDR3 contains 14 residues. Germline V lookup: CDR1 MGHRA, CDR2 YSYEKL. CDR3 DNA sequence: TGCGCCAGCAGCCTCGTAGGGGCAGGAAGAGGCTACACCTTC. Its translation is CASSLVGAGRGYTF.

The chain carries TRBV7-8 and TRBJ1-2; D is possibly TRBD1 (5 bases). The germline V gene has CDR1 SGHVS and CDR2 FQNEAQ. Deletions cut 3 bases from V and 4 bases from J, with 9 bases between. The CDR3 loop spans 13 amino acids. CDR3 sequence: CASSLGPLYGYTF. The CDR3 nucleotides are TGTGCCAGCAGCTTGGGACCGCTCTATGGCTACACCTTC.

This chain uses TRBV4-2 with TRBJ1-6; TRBD1 is a possible D gene (5 bases). The CDR3 runs to 13 residues. Trimming took 2 bases from V and 10 from J, leaving 9 bases between them. Germline CDR1 and CDR2: LGHNA and YNFKEQ. CDR3 coding DNA: TGTGCCAGCAGCCAATCCGAGGGGTCACCCCTCCACTTT. Its protein is CASSQSEGSPLHF.

The chain couples TRBV4-1 to TRBJ2-7; 9 bases fit TRBD1. The V segment lost 4 bases and the J segment 1 base; nucleotides outside the gene matches: 5. Germline V lookup: CDR1 MGHRA, CDR2 YSYEKL. This CDR3 spans 15 amino acids. The chain's CDR3 is CASSLGQGDSYEQYF. Written as DNA, the CDR3 is TGCGCCAGCAGCCTGGGACAGGGAGATTCCTACGAGCAGTACTTC.

This clone showed up just once. This rearrangement joins TRBV19 to TRBJ2-7; D not resolved. Trimming took 8 bases from V and 2 from J, leaving 16 bases between them. Germline CDR1 is LNHDA and CDR2 is SQIVND (reference sequence). CDR3 length: 14 residues. The CDR3 bases are TGTGCCAGTCGGACGGAACACAAAGCCTACGAGCAGTACTTC. Protein product: CASRTEHKAYEQYF.

V is TRBV4-2 and J is TRBJ2-2, with TRBD2 identical over 9 bases. This CDR3 has 18 residues. Germline V CDR1 and CDR2: LGHNA, YNFKEQ. Trimming removed 6 bases from V and 1 base from J; junction bases left unmatched: 12. The CDR3 loop reads CASSSIHSGRGNTGELFF. CDR3 sequence (DNA): TGTGCCAGCAGTTCTATACATAGCGGGAGAGGGAACACCGGGGAGCTGTTTTTT.

This rearrangement joins TRBV28 to TRBJ1-1; 10 nucleotides align to TRBD1. The CDR3 has 13 amino acids. V gave up 8 bases and J gave up 1 base; unmatched junction bases: 1. Germline assignment: CDR1 MDHEN and CDR2 SYDVKM. DNA of the CDR3: TGTGCCAGCGGACAGGGGGGGAACACTGAAGCTTTCTTT. As protein: CASGQGGNTEAFF.

CDR3 protein: CASSNSGSGADTQYF. CDR3 DNA: TGCGCCAGCAGTAATAGCGGGAGTGGCGCAGATACGCAGTATTTT. The rearrangement uses TRBV4-1 and TRBJ2-3, with 9 bases matching TRBD2. Germline values: CDR1 MGHRA, CDR2 YSYEKL. Trimming at V came to 6 bases and at J to 4 bases, leaving 8 bases not matched to a gene. The CDR3 has 15 amino acids.

The J gene is TRBJ2-6, the V gene TRBV28, with D unresolved. The V end lost 8 bases, the J end lost 2 bases, and 10 bases lay between the germline ends. Germline V gene data show CDR1 as MDHEN and CDR2 as SYDVKM. There are 14 residues in the CDR3. CDR3: CASVEATGANVLTF. CDR3 nucleotides: TGTGCCAGCGTAGAAGCGACTGGGGCCAACGTCCTGACTTTC.

The chain couples TRBV7-9 to TRBJ2-7; D is tentatively TRBD1 or TRBD2 (5 bases each). V was trimmed by 4 bases and J by 1 base, leaving 14 bases between them. The germline gives CDR1 SEHNR, CDR2 FQNEAQ (reference sequence). The CDR3 consists of 15 residues. CDR3 in DNA: TGTGCCAGCAGCTCCCCGGGACCTAAATCCTACGAGCAGTACTTC. Protein product: CASSSPGPKSYEQYF.

The rearrangement links TRBV7-8 to TRBJ1-1; no firm D call. V dropped 6 bases and J dropped 2 bases, with 13 bases sitting between them. The germline gives CDR1 SGHVS, CDR2 FQNEAQ. The CDR3 loop spans 14 amino acids. The CDR3 loop is CASRFDMANTEAFF. Written as DNA, the CDR3 is TGTGCCAGCAGGTTTGACATGGCCAACACTGAAGCTTTCTTT.

Concerning this clone itself: This specimen includes other DNA sequences encoding the same CDR3. The V and J genes are TRBV7-9 and TRBJ2-7, with 8 bases fitting TRBD2. The CDR3 has 15 amino acids. The V segment lost 3 bases and the J segment 2 bases; nucleotides outside the gene matches: 6. Per germline, CDR1 SEHNR and CDR2 FQNEAQ (reference sequence). CDR3 in amino acids: CASSLTVAGTYEQYF. The CDR3 DNA is TGTGCCAGCAGCTTGACGGTAGCGGGGACCTACGAGCAGTACTTC.

As regards this clone: The junction departs from germline at one end; a sequencing error may be responsible. V is TRBV6-5 and J is TRBJ2-7; TRBD1 matches at 10 bases. The CDR3 spans 16 residues. Germline assignment: CDR1 MNHEY and CDR2 SVGAGI. CDR3 loop: CASSYSTTGGSSEQYF. The CDR3 nucleotides are TGTGCCAGCAGTTACTCGACGACAGGGGGCTCCTCCGAGCAGTACTTC.

V gene TRBV11-2 combines with J gene TRBJ2-2; D not certain. The CDR3 runs 16 residues. Trimming removed 0 bases from V and 0 bases from J, with 8 bases in between. Germline-derived CDR1 and CDR2 are SGHAT and FQNNGV. CDR3 in amino acids: CASSLDRASNTGELFF. The DNA of the CDR3 is TGTGCCAGCAGCTTAGATCGGGCTTCGAACACCGGGGAGCTGTTTTTT.

The chain joins TRBV29-1 to TRBJ2-3; the D gene is possibly TRBD1 (5 bases). There are 14 residues in the CDR3. Trimming cost V 3 bases and J 6 bases, with 16 bases left between them. The germline V gene has CDR1 SQVTM and CDR2 ANQGSEA. The CDR3 DNA reads as TGCAGCGTTGATGGGTCAGGGTTGGGGGATACGCAGTATTTT. This sequence encodes CSVDGSGLGDTQYF.

The chain couples TRBV27 to TRBJ2-3; D gene uncertain. Trimming cost V 11 bases and J 0 bases, with 6 bases left between them. Germline V gene lookup returns CDR1 MNHEY and CDR2 SMNVEV (reference sequence). The CDR3 totals 11 residues. The CDR3 reads CAGPSTDTQYF. The CDR3 nucleotides are TGTGCCGGGCCCAGCACAGATACGCAGTATTTT.

This clone was seen just once. This chain joins TRBV4-1 and TRBJ1-2; the D is unclear. This CDR3 spans 17 amino acids. Germline CDR1 and CDR2: MGHRA and YSYEKL. Trimming cost V 0 bases and J 4 bases, with 18 bases left between them. CDR3 sequence reads: CASSQEGTGRGFYGYTF. DNA for the CDR3: TGCGCCAGCAGCCAAGAGGGCACCGGCAGAGGTTTCTATGGCTACACCTTC.

The V and J genes are TRBV6-5 and TRBJ1-5, with unresolved D. Trimming pared 6 bases from V and 5 bases from J, leaving 17 bases between. The CDR3 spans 15 residues. The germline CDR1 and CDR2 sequences are MNHEY and SVGAGI. CDR3 protein: CASSPYRTGDQPQHF. In DNA, the CDR3 is TGTGCCAGCAGCCCCTATAGGACGGGAGATCAGCCCCAGCATTTT.

The chain employs TRBV15 and TRBJ1-6, with D uncertain. V lost 0 bases to trimming and J lost 8 bases, with 2 bases between them. CDR3 length: 12 residues. The germline V gene has CDR1 LNHNV and CDR2 YYDKDF (reference sequence). CDR3 coding DNA: TGTGCCACCAGCAGAGAAGATTCACCCCTCCACTTT. Protein product: CATSREDSPLHF.

The chain couples TRBV7-2 to TRBJ2-5; TRBD2 might be the D (6 bases). This CDR3 has 13 residues. V dropped 1 base and J dropped 7 bases, with 10 bases sitting between them. In germline, CDR1 is SGHTA, CDR2 FQGNSA. CDR3 nucleotides: TGTGCCAGCAGCTTAGATGGGGGAGGGACCCAGTACTTC. Translated: CASSLDGGGTQYF.

The chain links TRBV9 to TRBJ2-5; D is unclear. The CDR3 length is 13 residues. V lost 0 bases, J lost 4 bases, and 7 bases lay in between. Looked up from germline, CDR1 is SGDLS and CDR2 is YYNGEE. The CDR3, as DNA: TGTGCCAGCAGCGTAGCCCCCCCAGAGACCCAGTACTTC. Its translation is CASSVAPPETQYF.

The chain couples TRBV4-1 to TRBJ1-1; D unclear. Deletions cut 0 bases from V and 3 bases from J, with 8 bases between. Germline V gene sequence: CDR1 MGHRA, CDR2 YSYEKL. The CDR3 spans 14 residues. The CDR3 nucleotides read TGCGCCAGCAGCCAAGAAGGAGGGTACACTGAAGCTTTCTTT. The encoded protein is CASSQEGGYTEAFF.

This chain joins TRBV2 and TRBJ1-3; D is perhaps TRBD1 (5 bases). V was pared by 8 bases and J by 1 base, with 9 bases between. This CDR3 has 13 residues. The V gene's germline CDR1 is SNHLY and CDR2 FYNNEI. This chain's CDR3 is CASGGVSGNTIYF. CDR3 coding DNA: TGTGCCAGCGGGGGAGTTTCTGGAAACACCATATATTTT.

In the case of this clone: Within the sample, other DNA sequences also encode this same CDR3. The chain couples TRBV6-6 to TRBJ1-2; 8 nucleotides line up with TRBD1. Germline V gives CDR1 MNHNY, CDR2 SVGAGI (reference sequence). V gave up 2 bases and J gave up 2 bases; unmatched junction bases: 1. The CDR3 has 14 residues. CDR3 amino acids: CASSYGTGNYGYTF. The CDR3 region has the DNA TGTGCCAGCAGTTACGGGACAGGCAACTATGGCTACACCTTC.

The chain couples TRBV29-1 to TRBJ2-1; D is possibly TRBD2 (6 bases). Per germline, CDR1 SQVTM and CDR2 ANQGSEA. Between the trimmed V and J ends, which lost 4 bases and 8 bases, there was a span of 15 bases. This CDR3 region has 13 residues. The CDR3 reads CSVVSGPRDEQFF. The CDR3 region has the DNA TGCAGCGTTGTTAGCGGCCCTCGGGATGAGCAGTTCTTC.

The chain has TRBV9 and TRBJ1-4; D might be TRBD1 (5 bases). V was clipped by 3 bases and J by 8 bases, with 17 bases between them. Germline CDR1 and CDR2: SGDLS and YYNGEE. This CDR3 comprises 15 residues. The DNA of the CDR3 is TGTGCCAGCAGCGACAGGTCAGGGACTGGAGAAAAACTGTTTTTT. Amino acids: CASSDRSGTGEKLFF.

Points on this clone: The identical CDR3 is also encoded by other nucleotide sequences in the sample. The chain combines TRBV5-4 with TRBJ2-3; TRBD2 agrees at 8 bases. V was pared by 3 bases and J by 1 base, with 1 base of the junction left unmatched. Germline V gives CDR1 SGHNT, CDR2 YYREEE (reference sequence). CDR3 size: 14 residues. The CDR3 DNA sequence: TGTGCCAGCAGCTCGCGGGGGGGCACAGATACGCAGTATTTT. Protein sequence: CASSSRGGTDTQYF.

The gene calls are TRBV5-1 and TRBJ2-7; D perhaps matches TRBD2 (6 bases). Germline V gives CDR1 SGHRS, CDR2 YFSETQ. The V gene lost 4 bases and the J gene lost 0 bases, with 11 bases spanning the gap. CDR3 length: 14 amino acids. In DNA, the CDR3 is TGCGCCAGCAGCGGCGTGGGGGGCTCCTACGAGCAGTACTTC. Its protein product is CASSGVGGSYEQYF.

The rearrangement links TRBV18 to TRBJ2-3; TRBD2 matches at 11 bases. Germline lookup yields CDR1 KGHSH and CDR2 LQKENI. The CDR3 consists of 15 residues. V lost 6 bases, J lost 4 bases, and 6 bases stayed unmatched. The chain's CDR3 is CASSPGLAESDTQYF. CDR3 bases: TGTGCCAGCTCGCCGGGACTAGCGGAGTCAGATACGCAGTATTTT.